This T cell receptor (beta chain) was obtained from a study of blood T cell repertoires in COVID-19. Study-wide background: PBMCs, B-cell-depleted T cells, or T cells were the source of the cDNA or gDNA that made up the material.

Study processing details: Estimates of nucleated cell counts were drawn from the amplification of reference gene primers. Repertoires were generated with immunoSEQ multiplex PCR, while TCRdb's copy carries only in-frame clones and drops some. The V and J calls and clone size come from that table; D and trimming were worked out from the DNA. The sample gives roughly 75,000 clones, about 90% of which show up once; approximately 17% is in the top ten. The CDR3 has 16 residues. Between the trimmed V and J ends, which lost 0 bases and 4 bases, there was a span of 15 bases. The germline gives CDR1 MNHEY, CDR2 SVGAGI.

V gene TRBV6-5 combines with J gene TRBJ1-2, with D possibly matching TRBD1 (5 bases). Sequenced: peripheral blood. The receptor was isolated from a man of 80 years or more in a cohort sampled during active COVID-19. CDR3 in DNA: TGTGCCAGCAGTTACTCCGCGGGGCGGTACGGCTATGGCTACACCTTC. This translates into CASSYSAGRYGYGYTF.